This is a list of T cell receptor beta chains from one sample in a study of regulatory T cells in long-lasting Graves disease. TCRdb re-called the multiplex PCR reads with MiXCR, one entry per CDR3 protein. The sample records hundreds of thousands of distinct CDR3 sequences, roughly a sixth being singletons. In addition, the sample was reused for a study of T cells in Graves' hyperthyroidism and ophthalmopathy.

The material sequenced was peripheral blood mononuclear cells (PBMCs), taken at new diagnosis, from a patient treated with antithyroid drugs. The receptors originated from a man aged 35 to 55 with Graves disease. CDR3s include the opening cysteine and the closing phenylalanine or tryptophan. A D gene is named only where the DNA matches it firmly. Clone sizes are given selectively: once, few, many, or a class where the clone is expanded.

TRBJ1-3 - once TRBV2 CASSEPGIGNTIYF TGTGCCAGCAGTGAACCCGGGATTGGAAACACCATATATTTT
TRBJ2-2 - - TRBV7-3 CASSRLGPGELFF TGTGCCAGCAGCCGACTAGGGCCTGGGGAGCTGTTTTTT
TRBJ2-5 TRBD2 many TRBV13 CASSAKLAGGPETQYF TGTGCCAGCAGCGCTAAACTAGCGGGGGGGCCGGAGACCCAGTACTTC
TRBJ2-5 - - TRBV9 CASSSRSEETQYF TGTGCCAGCAGCTCCCGTTCGGAAGAGACCCAGTACTTC
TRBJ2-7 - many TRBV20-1 CSARGPNYVSYEQYF TGCAGTGCTAGAGGCCCGAACTACGTCTCCTACGAGCAGTACTTC
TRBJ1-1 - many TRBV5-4 CASSYAAIVNTEAFF TGTGCCAGCAGCTACGCGGCGATCGTGAACACTGAAGCTTTCTTT
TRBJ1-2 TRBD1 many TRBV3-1 CASSRRGQGHGYTF TGTGCCAGCAGCCGTCGAGGACAGGGCCATGGCTACACCTTC
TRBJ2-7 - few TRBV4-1 CASSRHLTGSYEQYF TGCGCCAGCAGCCGACATCTGACAGGCTCCTACGAGCAGTACTTC
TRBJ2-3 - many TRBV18 CASSPVRDNIRGTQYF TGTGCCAGCTCACCAGTCAGGGACAACATCCGTGGTACGCAGTATTTT
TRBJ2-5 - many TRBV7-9 CASSYAGETQYF TGTGCCAGCAGCTATGCAGGGGAGACCCAGTACTTC
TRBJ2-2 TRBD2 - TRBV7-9 CASSPGGGGRWTGELFF TGTGCCAGCAGCCCTGGCGGCGGGGGGCGGTGGACCGGGGAGCTGTTTTTT
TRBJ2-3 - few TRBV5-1 CASSLQQMPGHKTDTQYF TGCGCCAGCAGCTTGCAACAGATGCCGGGACACAAAACAGATACGCAGTATTTT
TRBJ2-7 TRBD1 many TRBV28 CASGTEFYEQYF TGTGCCAGCGGGACAGAATTCTACGAGCAGTACTTC
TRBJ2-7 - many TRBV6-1 CASVAKRGLAYEQYF TGTGCCAGCGTGGCTAAGCGCGGCCTCGCCTACGAGCAGTACTTC
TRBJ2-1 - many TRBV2 CASRENAGSNPVEQFF TGTGCCAGCCGCGAAAACGCGGGGAGTAACCCCGTGGAGCAGTTCTTC
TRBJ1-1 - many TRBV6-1 CASSLTTEAFF TGTGCCAGCAGCCTTACCACTGAAGCTTTCTTT
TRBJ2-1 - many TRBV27 CATNQGAPSYNEQFF TGTGCCACCAACCAAGGGGCCCCGTCCTACAATGAGCAGTTCTTC
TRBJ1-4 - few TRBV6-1 CASSPAPSTTNEKLFF TGTGCCAGCAGTCCAGCTCCCTCTACAACTAATGAAAAACTGTTTTTT
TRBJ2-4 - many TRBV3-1 CASSQEPVRADKNIQYF TGTGCCAGCAGCCAAGAACCGGTCAGGGCGGACAAAAACATTCAGTACTTC
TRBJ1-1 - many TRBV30 CAWRLKGPATEAFF TGTGCCTGGAGGTTGAAGGGCCCAGCCACTGAAGCTTTCTTT
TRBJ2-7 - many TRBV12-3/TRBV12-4 CASSSHRNAYEQYF TGTGCCAGCAGTTCACACCGGAATGCGTACGAGCAGTACTTC
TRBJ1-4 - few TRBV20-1 CSALTAATNEKLFF TGCAGTGCTCTTACAGCAGCAACTAATGAAAAACTGTTTTTT
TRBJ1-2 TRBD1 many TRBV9 CASSVGQETNYGYTF TGTGCCAGCAGCGTCGGACAGGAGACAAACTATGGCTACACCTTC
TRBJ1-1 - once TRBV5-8 CASSRRWNTEAFF TGTGCCAGCAGCCGGAGGTGGAACACTGAAGCTTTCTTT
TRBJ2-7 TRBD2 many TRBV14 CASSQEAWGGREQYF TGTGCCAGCAGCCAAGAGGCCTGGGGGGGGAGAGAGCAGTACTTC
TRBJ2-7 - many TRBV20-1 CSARDGRETYEQYF TGCAGTGCTAGAGACGGCAGAGAAACCTACGAGCAGTACTTC
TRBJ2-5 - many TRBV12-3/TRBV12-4 CASSLREGQETQYF TGTGCCAGCAGTTTACGAGAAGGTCAAGAGACCCAGTACTTC
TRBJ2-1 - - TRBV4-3 CASSEVGGARNEQFF TGCGCCAGCAGCGAAGTAGGTGGGGCGCGCAATGAGCAGTTCTTC
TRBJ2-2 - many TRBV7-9 CASSLVSGYTGELFF TGTGCCAGCAGCTTAGTTTCAGGGTACACCGGGGAGCTGTTTTTT
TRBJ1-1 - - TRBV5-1 CASSLIPVWAFF TGCGCCAGCAGTCTCATCCCGGTCTGGGCTTTCTTT
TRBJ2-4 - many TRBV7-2 CASSPRDLGIQYF TGTGCCAGCAGCCCCCGGGACTTGGGCATTCAGTACTTC
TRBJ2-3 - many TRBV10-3 CAISDEVDTQYF TGTGCCATCAGTGACGAGGTAGATACGCAGTATTTT
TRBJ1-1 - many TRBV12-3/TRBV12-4 CASSPHIDRNTEAFF TGTGCCAGCAGCCCTCATATCGACAGAAACACTGAAGCTTTCTTT
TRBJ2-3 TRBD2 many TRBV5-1 CASSPSSGRTDTQYF TGCGCCAGCAGCCCCTCTAGCGGACGCACAGATACGCAGTATTTT
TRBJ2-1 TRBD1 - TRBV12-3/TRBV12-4 CASSTWDRGGYNEQFF TGTGCCAGCAGCACGTGGGACAGGGGAGGATACAATGAGCAGTTCTTC
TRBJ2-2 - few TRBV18 CASLRTVNTGELFF TGTGCCAGCCTTCGGACAGTGAACACCGGGGAGCTGTTTTTT
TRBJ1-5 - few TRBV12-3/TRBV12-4 CASSLAAPYQPQHF TGTGCCAGCAGTTTGGCAGCCCCATATCAGCCCCAGCATTTT
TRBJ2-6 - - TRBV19 CASSLIPSGANVLTF TGTGCCAGTAGCCTAATACCCTCTGGGGCCAACGTCCTGACTTTC
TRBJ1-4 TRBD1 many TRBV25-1 CASSEGDRGGKLFF TGTGCCAGCAGTGAGGGTGACAGGGGGGGAAAACTGTTTTTT
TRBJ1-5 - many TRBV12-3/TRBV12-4 CASRTRDSNQPQHF TGTGCCAGCAGGACTCGAGATAGCAATCAGCCCCAGCATTTT
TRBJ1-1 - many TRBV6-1 CASRKQGTEAFF TGTGCCAGCAGAAAGCAGGGGACTGAAGCTTTCTTT
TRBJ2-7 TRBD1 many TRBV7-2 CASSLGTVEQYF TGTGCCAGCAGCTTGGGGACAGTCGAGCAGTACTTC
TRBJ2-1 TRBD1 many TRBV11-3 CASSSGGFNEQFF TGTGCCAGCAGCTCAGGGGGTTTCAATGAGCAGTTCTTC
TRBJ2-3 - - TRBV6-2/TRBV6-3 CASSPPGHTQYF TGTGCCAGCAGTCCCCCAGGGCATACGCAGTATTTT
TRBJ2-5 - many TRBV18 CASSPPGRLETQYF TGTGCCAGCTCACCACCGGGCCGTCTGGAGACCCAGTACTTC
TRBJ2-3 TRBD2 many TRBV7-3 CASSRTRSSTDTQYF TGTGCCAGCAGCCGGACTAGATCTAGCACAGATACGCAGTATTTT
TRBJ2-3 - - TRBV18 CASSRLASLPSTDTQYF TGTGCCAGCTCCCGCCTGGCCTCCCTACCTAGCACAGATACGCAGTATTTT
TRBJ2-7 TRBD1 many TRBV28 CASRENRGPYEQYF TGTGCCAGCAGAGAAAACAGGGGACCCTACGAGCAGTACTTC
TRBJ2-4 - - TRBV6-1 CASSGTLKNIQYF TGTGCCAGTTCCGGGACTCTCAAAAACATTCAGTACTTC
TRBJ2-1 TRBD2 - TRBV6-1 CASRQSSSGGVGEQFF TGTGCCAGCAGACAATCGTCTAGCGGGGGGGTGGGTGAGCAGTTCTTC
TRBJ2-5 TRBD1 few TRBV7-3 CASSLSQTGVQETQYF TGTGCCAGCAGCTTATCTCAGACAGGGGTCCAAGAGACCCAGTACTTC
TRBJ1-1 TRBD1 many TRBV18 CASSVTGAADGAFF TGTGCCAGCTCAGTTACAGGGGCCGCCGATGGAGCTTTCTTT
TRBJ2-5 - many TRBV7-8 CASSHGQKETQYF TGTGCCAGCAGCCACGGACAGAAAGAGACCCAGTACTTC
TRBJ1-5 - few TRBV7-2 CTSSLAVLHQPQHF TGTACCAGCAGCTTAGCCGTGCTCCATCAGCCCCAGCATTTT
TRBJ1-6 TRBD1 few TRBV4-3 CASSQGTGNSPLHF TGCGCCAGCAGCCAGGGGACAGGAAATTCACCCCTCCACTTT
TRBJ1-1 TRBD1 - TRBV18 CASSPSGQGGTEAFF TGTGCCAGCTCACCATCGGGACAGGGGGGCACTGAAGCTTTCTTT
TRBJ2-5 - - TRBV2 CASSERWAQETQYF TGTGCCAGCAGTGAGAGGTGGGCGCAAGAGACCCAGTACTTC
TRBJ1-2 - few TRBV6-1 CASSPTGLALYGYTF TGTGCCAGCAGTCCGACGGGACTGGCCCTCTATGGCTACACCTTC
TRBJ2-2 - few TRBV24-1 CATSDFSRATGELFF TGTGCCACCAGTGATTTCTCTAGGGCCACCGGGGAGCTGTTTTTT